The rows below give T cell receptor beta chains drawn from one sample of a study of shared clonotypes between healthy human individuals. Profiled with immunoSEQ multiplex PCR; TCRdb holds only in-frame clones, not every one. Found here are about 1.1 million clones, 70% to 80% of them singletons; the top ten hold roughly 0.82%. Sequencing was performed on memory CD4+ T cells from PBMCs. The receptors stem from a man aged 18 to 30 in good health. Some clones in this sample may be carry-over from other donors' samples. Each CDR3 is given with its conserved first and last residue. A D gene is named only where the DNA matches it firmly. Clone size is shown for a subset of rows, as once, few, many or a class of expanded clone.

d_gene: NA
j_gene: TRBJ1-3
abundance: NA
v_gene: TRBV18
CDR3aa: CASSPSGRLDTIYF
CDR3nt: TGTGCCAGCTCACCCTCCGGACGGCTAGACACCATATATTTT

d_gene: NA
j_gene: TRBJ1-5
abundance: NA
v_gene: TRBV2
CDR3aa: CASSYRADDQPQHF
CDR3nt: TGTGCCAGCAGTTACAGGGCTGATGATCAGCCCCAGCATTTT

d_gene: NA
j_gene: TRBJ1-2
abundance: NA
v_gene: TRBV6-1
CDR3aa: CATSRSQDLYGYTF
CDR3nt: TGTGCCACCAGCCGGAGCCAGGATCTCTATGGCTACACCTTC

d_gene: TRBD2
j_gene: TRBJ2-5
abundance: NA
v_gene: TRBV29-1
CDR3aa: CSVVVAGGQETQYF
CDR3nt: TGCAGCGTTGTTGTGGCGGGAGGGCAAGAGACCCAATACTTC

d_gene: NA
j_gene: TRBJ1-4
abundance: once
v_gene: TRBV28
CDR3aa: CASSFGGSTNEKLFF
CDR3nt: TGTGCCAGCAGTTTCGGGGGTTCTACTAATGAAAAACTGTTTTTT

d_gene: TRBD2
j_gene: TRBJ2-4
abundance: NA
v_gene: TRBV5-4
CDR3aa: CATSPGGVAKNIQYF
CDR3nt: TGTGCCACCTCTCCGGGGGGAGTAGCCAAAAACATTCAGTACTTC

d_gene: TRBD1
j_gene: TRBJ1-2
abundance: NA
v_gene: TRBV18
CDR3aa: CASSPPTSGGGYGYTF
CDR3nt: TGTGCCAGCTCACCACCAACGTCAGGGGGCGGCTATGGCTACACCTTC

d_gene: NA
j_gene: TRBJ2-5
abundance: NA
v_gene: TRBV21-1
CDR3aa: CASSKGGLAEEETQYF
CDR3nt: TGTGCCAGCAGCAAAGGGGGACTAGCGGAGGAAGAGACCCAGTACTTC

d_gene: TRBD2
j_gene: TRBJ2-1
abundance: NA
v_gene: TRBV9
CDR3aa: CASGRGGSGSSYNEQFF
CDR3nt: TGTGCCAGCGGTCGAGGGGGTAGCGGGAGCTCCTACAATGAGCAGTTCTTC

d_gene: NA
j_gene: TRBJ1-3
abundance: few
v_gene: TRBV5-1
CDR3aa: CASSLEGLVSGNTIYF
CDR3nt: TGCGCCAGCAGCTTGGAAGGCCTCGTCTCTGGAAACACCATATATTTT

d_gene: NA
j_gene: TRBJ2-2
abundance: once
v_gene: TRBV15
CDR3aa: CATTPALGPGELFF
CDR3nt: TGTGCCACCACCCCAGCCCTTGGACCCGGGGAGCTGTTTTTT

d_gene: NA
j_gene: TRBJ2-7
abundance: NA
v_gene: TRBV4-1
CDR3aa: CASSQPLMKSSVSSYEQYF
CDR3nt: TGCGCCAGCAGCCAACCCTTAATGAAATCCAGCGTAAGCTCCTACGAGCAGTACTTC

d_gene: NA
j_gene: TRBJ1-4
abundance: NA
v_gene: TRBV27
CDR3aa: CASSLRRRAEKLFF
CDR3nt: TGTGCCAGCAGTTTACGGCGCAGGGCTGAAAAACTGTTTTTT

d_gene: NA
j_gene: TRBJ1-2
abundance: NA
v_gene: TRBV19
CDR3aa: CASSIELPGRQYYGYTF
CDR3nt: TGTGCCAGTAGTATAGAGCTGCCGGGACGCCAATACTATGGCTACACCTTC

d_gene: NA
j_gene: TRBJ2-7
abundance: NA
v_gene: TRBV6-5
CDR3aa: CASAKFSGGGYEQYF
CDR3nt: TGTGCCAGCGCTAAATTTAGCGGAGGGGGTTACGAGCAGTACTTC

d_gene: TRBD2
j_gene: TRBJ2-7
abundance: NA
v_gene: TRBV9
CDR3aa: CASSVRLAGVDEQYF
CDR3nt: TGTGCCAGCAGCGTTAGACTAGCGGGAGTGGACGAGCAGTACTTC

d_gene: NA
j_gene: TRBJ2-4
abundance: NA
v_gene: TRBV6-1
CDR3aa: CASSEKDRQSTIQYF
CDR3nt: TGTGCCAGCAGTGAAAAAGATAGGCAAAGCACCATTCAGTACTTC

d_gene: TRBD1
j_gene: TRBJ2-2
abundance: NA
v_gene: TRBV19
CDR3aa: CASSKQGRRTPGELFF
CDR3nt: TGTGCCAGTAGTAAACAGGGGCGACGAACCCCCGGGGAGCTGTTTTTT

d_gene: TRBD2
j_gene: TRBJ2-1
abundance: NA
v_gene: TRBV11-2
CDR3aa: CASRLTSGSTGEQFF
CDR3nt: TGTGCCAGCAGATTGACTAGCGGTAGTACGGGTGAGCAGTTCTTC

d_gene: NA
j_gene: TRBJ1-1
abundance: few
v_gene: TRBV6-4
CDR3aa: CASSEGLNTEAFF
CDR3nt: TGTGCCAGCAGTGAGGGCTTGAACACTGAAGCTTTCTTT

d_gene: NA
j_gene: TRBJ2-7
abundance: NA
v_gene: TRBV2
CDR3aa: CASSEVAGEQYF
CDR3nt: TGTGCCAGCAGTGAAGTCGCCGGCGAGCAGTACTTC

d_gene: NA
j_gene: TRBJ1-5
abundance: NA
v_gene: TRBV6-1
CDR3aa: CASRDWGGSRQPQHF
CDR3nt: TGTGCCAGCAGGGATTGGGGGGGCTCCCGGCAGCCCCAGCATTTT

d_gene: NA
j_gene: TRBJ2-5
abundance: NA
v_gene: TRBV7-6
CDR3aa: CASSPPGRQETQYF
CDR3nt: TGTGCCAGCAGCCCCCCAGGGCGGCAAGAGACCCAGTACTTC

d_gene: NA
j_gene: TRBJ1-1
abundance: NA
v_gene: TRBV4-3
CDR3aa: CASSQEGTHGTEAFF
CDR3nt: TGCGCCAGCAGCCAGGAGGGGACACATGGGACTGAAGCTTTCTTT

d_gene: NA
j_gene: TRBJ2-1
abundance: many
v_gene: TRBV5-6
CDR3aa: CASSFTIDEQFF
CDR3nt: TGTGCCAGCAGCTTTACGATAGATGAGCAGTTCTTC

d_gene: NA
j_gene: TRBJ1-3
abundance: NA
v_gene: TRBV6-5
CDR3aa: CASSRNSRGGTIYF
CDR3nt: TGTGCCAGCAGTCGAAATTCCAGGGGAGGCACCATATATTTT

d_gene: TRBD1
j_gene: TRBJ2-2
abundance: once
v_gene: TRBV28
CDR3aa: CASSFGLKTGGIGELFF
CDR3nt: TGTGCCAGCAGTTTTGGGCTGAAGACAGGGGGCATCGGGGAGCTGTTTTTT

d_gene: NA
j_gene: TRBJ2-1
abundance: NA
v_gene: TRBV28
CDR3aa: CASSFVGYLTGNEQFF
CDR3nt: TGTGCCAGCAGTTTTGTGGGATATCTGACGGGGAATGAGCAGTTCTTC

d_gene: NA
j_gene: TRBJ2-3
abundance: NA
v_gene: TRBV11-3
CDR3aa: CASSLGQTRATQYF
CDR3nt: TGTGCCAGCAGCTTAGGTCAGACCAGGGCTACGCAGTATTTT

d_gene: NA
j_gene: TRBJ1-2
abundance: NA
v_gene: TRBV6-5
CDR3aa: CTSSYAGGYTF
CDR3nt: TGTACCAGCAGTTATGCAGGCGGCTACACCTTC

d_gene: NA
j_gene: TRBJ1-2
abundance: NA
v_gene: TRBV9
CDR3aa: CASTSRQGYGYTF
CDR3nt: TGTGCCAGCACCTCCCGCCAGGGCTATGGCTACACCTTC

d_gene: TRBD2
j_gene: TRBJ2-3
abundance: NA
v_gene: TRBV5-1
CDR3aa: CASNPSGSTDTQYF
CDR3nt: TGCGCCAGCAACCCTAGCGGGAGCACAGATACGCAGTATTTT

d_gene: NA
j_gene: TRBJ1-1
abundance: NA
v_gene: TRBV6-6
CDR3aa: CATTRQVNTEAFF
CDR3nt: TGTGCCACCACTCGACAGGTCAACACTGAAGCTTTCTTT

d_gene: TRBD2
j_gene: TRBJ2-1
abundance: once
v_gene: TRBV14
CDR3aa: CASSLPGTRVFEQFF
CDR3nt: TGTGCCAGCAGTCTCCCCGGGACTAGAGTTTTTGAGCAGTTCTTC

d_gene: TRBD1
j_gene: TRBJ1-1
abundance: NA
v_gene: TRBV6-1
CDR3aa: CASSVQGGKAFF
CDR3nt: TGTGCCAGCAGTGTGCAGGGGGGCAAGGCTTTCTTT

d_gene: TRBD2
j_gene: TRBJ2-2
abundance: NA
v_gene: TRBV4-1
CDR3aa: CASSVPFPGLAGGKNTGELFF
CDR3nt: TGCGCCAGCAGCGTACCGTTCCCGGGACTAGCGGGAGGGAAGAACACCGGGGAGCTGTTTTTT

d_gene: TRBD2
j_gene: TRBJ2-7
abundance: NA
v_gene: TRBV27
CDR3aa: CASRTSGSNEQYF
CDR3nt: TGTGCCAGCAGGACTAGCGGGAGCAACGAGCAGTACTTC

d_gene: NA
j_gene: TRBJ2-2
abundance: once
v_gene: TRBV7-9
CDR3aa: CASSLRSQGGTGELFF
CDR3nt: TGTGCCAGCAGCTTAAGGTCGCAGGGTGGCACCGGGGAGCTGTTTTTT

d_gene: NA
j_gene: TRBJ2-3
abundance: NA
v_gene: TRBV9
CDR3aa: CASSVGPNTDTQYF
CDR3nt: TGTGCCAGCAGCGTGGGACCAAACACAGATACGCAGTATTTT

d_gene: TRBD1
j_gene: TRBJ1-5
abundance: NA
v_gene: TRBV7-9
CDR3aa: CASSLTGDSNQPQHF
CDR3nt: TGTGCCAGCAGCTTAACAGGGGATAGCAATCAGCCCCAGCATTTT

d_gene: TRBD2
j_gene: TRBJ2-7
abundance: NA
v_gene: TRBV28
CDR3aa: CASIPTSGGSYEQYF
CDR3nt: TGTGCCAGCATCCCCACTAGCGGGGGCTCCTACGAGCAGTACTTC

d_gene: NA
j_gene: TRBJ1-1
abundance: NA
v_gene: TRBV5-1
CDR3aa: CASSRPGTPNTEAFF
CDR3nt: TGCGCCAGCAGCCGGCCCGGGACGCCGAACACTGAAGCTTTCTTT